This T cell receptor beta chain was documented in a study of blood T cell repertoires in COVID-19. Study overall: The United States, Italy and Spain supplied acute and convalescent COVID-19 samples.

Original processing notes: From reference gene primer amplification, estimates of nucleated cell counts were derived. Produced via immunoSEQ multiplex PCR; TCRdb's table is partial and in-frame only. That table is the source of V, J and clone size, and D and trimming were worked out from the DNA. The sample comprises a few hundred thousand clones, more than 65% of which are singletons, and 15% to 18% rests with the top ten. V dropped 0 bases and J dropped 7; count of bases not matched to a gene: 14. Per germline, CDR1 SGDLS and CDR2 YYNGEE. This CDR3 region has 18 residues. A Seattle source enrolled patients during active infection and followed them longitudinally.

The sequenced sample consisted of peripheral blood. This clonotype was obtained from a person between 65 and 80 years old with COVID-19, enrolled during active disease. This chain links TRBV9 with TRBJ2-1; 9 bases agree with TRBD1. The CDR3 bases are TGTGCCAGCAGCGTAGCTCAAACCCCGGGACAGGGTTTGAATGAGCAGTTCTTC. Protein sequence: CASSVAQTPGQGLNEQFF.